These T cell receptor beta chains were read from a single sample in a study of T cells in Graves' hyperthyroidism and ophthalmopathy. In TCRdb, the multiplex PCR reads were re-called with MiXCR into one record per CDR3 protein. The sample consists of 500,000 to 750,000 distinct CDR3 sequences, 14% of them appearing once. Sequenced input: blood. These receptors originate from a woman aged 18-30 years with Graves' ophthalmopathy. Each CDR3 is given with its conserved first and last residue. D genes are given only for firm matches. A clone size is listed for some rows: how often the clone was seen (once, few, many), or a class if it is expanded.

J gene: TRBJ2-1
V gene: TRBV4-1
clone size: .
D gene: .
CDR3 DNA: TGCGCCAGCAGCCAAGGGGCAGGTTGGGGCAATGAGCAGTTCTTC
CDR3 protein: CASSQGAGWGNEQFF

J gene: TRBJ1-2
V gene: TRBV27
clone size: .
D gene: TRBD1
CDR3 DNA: TGTGCCAGCAATTTTCTCACAGGGGGCACCTATAACTATGGCTACACCTTC
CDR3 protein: CASNFLTGGTYNYGYTF

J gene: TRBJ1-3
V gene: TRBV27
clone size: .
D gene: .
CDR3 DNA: TGTGCCAGCAGTTTAAGGGACCCGGCCTTTGGAAACACCATATATTTT
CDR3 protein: CASSLRDPAFGNTIYF

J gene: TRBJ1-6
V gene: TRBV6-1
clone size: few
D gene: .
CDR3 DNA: TGTGCCAGCAGTTCGATTCAATATAATTCACCCCTCCACTTT
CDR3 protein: CASSSIQYNSPLHF

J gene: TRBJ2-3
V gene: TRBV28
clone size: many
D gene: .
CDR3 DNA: TGTGCCAGCAGCCCTATGGCTGATACGCAGTATTTT
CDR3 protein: CASSPMADTQYF

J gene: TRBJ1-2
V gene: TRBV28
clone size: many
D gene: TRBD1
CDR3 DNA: TGTGCCACCGAGGAGCCAGGGGGCGAGAATGGCTACACCTTC
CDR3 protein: CATEEPGGENGYTF

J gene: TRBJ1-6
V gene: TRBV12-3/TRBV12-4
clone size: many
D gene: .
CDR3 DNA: TGTGCCAGCAGTTTAGGAGGGAGCTCCTATAATTCACCCCTCCACTTT
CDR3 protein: CASSLGGSSYNSPLHF

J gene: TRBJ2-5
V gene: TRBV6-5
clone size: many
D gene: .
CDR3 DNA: TGTGCCAGCAGTTACTCGAGGGAGAACCAAGAGACCCAGTACTTC
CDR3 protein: CASSYSRENQETQYF

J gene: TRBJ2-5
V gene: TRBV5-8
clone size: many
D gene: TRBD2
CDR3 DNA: TGTGCCAGCAGCTTGACTAGCGGAGGGGCGGAGACCCAGTACTTC
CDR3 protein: CASSLTSGGAETQYF

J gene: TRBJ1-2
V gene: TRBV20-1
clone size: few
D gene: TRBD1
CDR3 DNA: TGCAGTGCTAGAGATTTTAAGGGACAGGTTCAATTTAACTATGGCTACACCTTC
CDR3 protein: CSARDFKGQVQFNYGYTF

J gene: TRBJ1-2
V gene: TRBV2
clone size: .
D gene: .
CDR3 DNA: TGTGCCAGCAGTGGGGCCCTGAACCTCTACACCTTC
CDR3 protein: CASSGALNLYTF

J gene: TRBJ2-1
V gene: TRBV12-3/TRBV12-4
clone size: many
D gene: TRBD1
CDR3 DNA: TGTGCCAGCAGTACCGGACAGGGGGCGCATAATGAGCAGTTCTTC
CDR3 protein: CASSTGQGAHNEQFF

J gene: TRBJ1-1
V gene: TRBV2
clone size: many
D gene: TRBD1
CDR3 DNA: TGTGCCAGCAGTTACCACAGGGGTACGAACACTGAAGCTTTCTTT
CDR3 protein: CASSYHRGTNTEAFF

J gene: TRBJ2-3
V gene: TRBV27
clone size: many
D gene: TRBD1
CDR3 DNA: TGTGCCATAAGGGACAGGGTGACAGATACGCAGTATTTT
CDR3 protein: CAIRDRVTDTQYF

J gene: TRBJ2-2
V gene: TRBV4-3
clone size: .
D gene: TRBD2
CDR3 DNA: TGCGCCAGCAGCCAACCTCCTAGCGGGGTCGGGACCGGGGAGCTGTTTTTT
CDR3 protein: CASSQPPSGVGTGELFF

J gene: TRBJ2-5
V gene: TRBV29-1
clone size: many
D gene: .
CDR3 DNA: TGCAGCGTTGGGGAACGCCAAGAGACCCAGTACTTC
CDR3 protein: CSVGERQETQYF

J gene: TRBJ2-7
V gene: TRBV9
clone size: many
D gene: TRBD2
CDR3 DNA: TGTGCCAGCAGCGACCCGGGACTAGCGGGAAGTCGAGCGGTCGAGCAGTACTTC
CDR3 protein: CASSDPGLAGSRAVEQYF

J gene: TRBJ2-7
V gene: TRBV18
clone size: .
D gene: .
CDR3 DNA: TGTGCCAGCTCACCATTCAGGGTAGCGGAGGGCTACGAGCAGTACTTC
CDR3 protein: CASSPFRVAEGYEQYF

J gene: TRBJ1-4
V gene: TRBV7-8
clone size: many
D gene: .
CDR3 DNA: TGTGCCAGCAGCTTAGGTCCGGCAACTAATGAAAAACTGTTTTTT
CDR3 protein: CASSLGPATNEKLFF

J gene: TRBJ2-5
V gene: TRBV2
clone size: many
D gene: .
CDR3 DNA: TGTGCCAGCAGTGACGACCGCCAAGAGACCCAGTACTTC
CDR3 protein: CASSDDRQETQYF

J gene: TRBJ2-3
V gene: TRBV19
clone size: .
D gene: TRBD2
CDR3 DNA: TGTGCCAGTAGTATAAGCGGGAGTGGCAGAGATACGCAGTATTTT
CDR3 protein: CASSISGSGRDTQYF

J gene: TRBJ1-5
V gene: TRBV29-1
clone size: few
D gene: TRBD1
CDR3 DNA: TGCAGCGTTGAGCCGGGACAGGGCAGCAATCAGCCCCAGCATTTT
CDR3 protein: CSVEPGQGSNQPQHF

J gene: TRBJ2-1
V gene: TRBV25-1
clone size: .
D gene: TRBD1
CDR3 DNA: TGTGCCAGCAGTGAAAACAGGGGCCCCTACAATGAGCAGTTCTTC
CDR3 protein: CASSENRGPYNEQFF

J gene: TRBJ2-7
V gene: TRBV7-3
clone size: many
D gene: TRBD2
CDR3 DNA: TGTGCCAGCAGCTCCGGACTAGCGGGAGAATACGAGCAGTACTTC
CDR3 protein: CASSSGLAGEYEQYF

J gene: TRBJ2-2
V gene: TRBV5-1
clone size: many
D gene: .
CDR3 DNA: TGCGCCAGCAGCTTGGTATTCGGGGAGAACGGGGAGCTGTTTTTT
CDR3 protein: CASSLVFGENGELFF

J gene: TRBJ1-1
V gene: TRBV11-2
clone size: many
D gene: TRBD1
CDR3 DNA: TGTGCCAGCAGCACGGGACAGGGGGAGACTGAAGCTTTCTTT
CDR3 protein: CASSTGQGETEAFF

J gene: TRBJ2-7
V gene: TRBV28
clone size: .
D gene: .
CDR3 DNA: TGTGCCAGCAGTTATAAGCCCCCCAAGAACTCCTACGAGCAGTACTTC
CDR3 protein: CASSYKPPKNSYEQYF